This entry lists 7 T cell receptor beta chains sequenced from one sample in a study of molecular identifiers for immune sequencing clone quantification (dated by TCRdb to 2016 to 2018). The library was built by means of PCR. Sequencing relied on an Illumina HiSeq 4000. The public reads were run again by TCRdb, first through fastp at Q25 and then through MiXCR, and only productive beta chains were kept. Rows merge per CDR3 protein into single entries with the most common DNA and genes. The sample has roughly 24,000 distinct CDR3 sequences on record, more than 15% of them singletons. The ten largest account for around 1% of the sample. The source material was naive CD8+ T cells from blood, with Jurkat cell RNA spiked in. Sample cell subset or site, as interpreted from the label and publication: FACS-sorted CD8+CD4-CCR7+CD45RA+ naive T cells. The receptors derive from a human donor in good health. Some libraries in this study had Jurkat cell RNA spiked in.

This clonotype was recorded at least ten times. V usage is TRBV11-2 and J usage is TRBJ2-7; 7 bases are shared with TRBD1. The CDR3 extends over 14 amino acids. Germline V gene lookup returns CDR1 SGHAT and CDR2 FQNNGV. With 0 bases clipped from V and 3 bases from J, the junction kept 2 bases outside the gene matches. The CDR3 DNA sequence: TGTGCCAGCAGCTTAGAGAGGGGGCACTACGAGCAGTACTTC. Translation: CASSLERGHYEQYF.

In its sample, this clonotype was seen many times. The chain joins TRBV7-9 to TRBJ1-5, with D unresolved. Germline V CDR1 and CDR2: SEHNR, FQNEAQ (reference sequence). V was clipped by 1 base and J by 6 bases, with 10 bases between them. The CDR3 runs 14 residues. This CDR3 is CASSLDSRLQPQHF. The CDR3 nucleotides read TGTGCCAGCAGCTTAGACAGCCGTCTTCAGCCCCAGCATTTT.

As for this clonotype: Mismatch with germline at one junction end may stem from a read error. V and J are TRBV7-3 and TRBJ2-7, with 7 bases fitting TRBD2. The CDR3 sequence is 13 residues long. The germline V gene has CDR1 SGHTA and CDR2 FQGTGA. Here the CDR3 DNA reads TGTGCAAGCAGCTTAGCTGGGGACTATGAACAGTACTTC. This sequence encodes CASSLAGDYEQYF. Using reference TRBV7-3 and TRBJ2-7 for the parts outside the CDR3, the full variable domain is GAGVSQTPSNKVTEKGKYVELRCDPISGHTALYWYRQSLGQGPEFLIYFQGTGAADDSGLPNDRFFAVRPEGSVSTLKIQRTERGDSAVYLCASSLAGDYEQYFGPGTRLTVT.

This clonotype showed up many times. The chain links TRBV7-9 to TRBJ1-1, with TRBD1 as a possible D gene (5 bases). CDR3 length equals 16 residues. CDR1 and CDR2 from the germline V gene are SEHNR and FQNEAQ (reference sequence). Trimming removed 5 bases from V and 4 bases from J, with 20 bases in between. This CDR3 reads CASSPEGGALATEAFF. As DNA, the CDR3 is TGTGCCAGCAGCCCCGAAGGAGGGGCGTTGGCCACTGAAGCTTTCTTT. Drawing the rest from reference TRBV7-9 and TRBJ1-1, the complete variable domain is DTGVSQNPRHKITKRGQNVTFRCDPISEHNRLYWYRQTLGQGPEFLTYFQNEAQLEKSRLLSDRFSAERPKGSFSTLEIQRTEQGDSAMYLCASSPEGGALATEAFFGQGTRLTVV.

This clonotype has at least ten counts. The chain couples TRBV11-2 to TRBJ2-5; TRBD2 agrees at 12 bases. The germline V gene encodes CDR1 SGHAT and CDR2 FQNNGV. The CDR3 totals 18 residues. Unmatched junction bases numbered 10, after V lost 3 bases and J lost 2 bases. In nucleotides, the CDR3 is TGTGCCAGCAGCTTCTCAAACCCACTAGCGGGGGGACAAGAGACCCAGTACTTC. This sequence encodes CASSFSNPLAGGQETQYF.

This clonotype was counted many times. The chain has TRBV19 and TRBJ1-5; 9 nucleotides align to TRBD1. Per the germline V gene, CDR1 is LNHDA and CDR2 is SQIVND (reference sequence). This CDR3 region has 15 residues. V was clipped by 5 bases and J by 4 bases; unmatched bases: 6. The CDR3: CASSADRGSNQPQHF. As DNA, the CDR3 is TGTGCCAGTAGTGCGGACAGGGGATCAAATCAGCCCCAGCATTTT. Complete variable domain (other parts from reference TRBV19 and TRBJ1-5): DGGITQSPKYLFRKEGQNVTLSCEQNLNHDAMYWYRQDPGQGLRLIYYSQIVNDFQKGDIAEGYSVSREKKESFPLTVTSAQKNPTAFYLCASSADRGSNQPQHFGDGTRLSIL.

This clonotype was picked up many times. V gene TRBV20-1 combines with J gene TRBJ1-1; D might be TRBD1 (5 bases). Germline V lookup: CDR1 DFQATT, CDR2 SNEGSKA (reference sequence). Trimming removed 6 bases from V and 3 bases from J, with 11 bases in between. The CDR3 length is 12 residues. This CDR3 is CSARGEYTEAFF. Written as DNA, the CDR3 is TGCAGTGCCCGGGGGGAATACACTGAAGCTTTCTTT.